Following are 24 T cell receptor beta chains from one sample sequenced in a study of persistence of HIV-infected CD4 T cells. Anti-CD3/anti-CD28 beads served as a nonspecific positive control stimulus. Responding CD4+ T cells were sorted by upregulation of both CD40 ligand and CD69. The immunoSEQ assay was version 4, run in survey mode. Here immunoSEQ multiplex PCR was the method, and the copy in TCRdb shows in-frame clones only, minus some. Among some 45,000 clones listed, around 89% were seen once. These receptors are not linked to any known antigen. This material consisted of CD4+ T cells sorted from PBMCs after approximately 19-hour stimulation, taken from a patient who received antiretroviral therapy. Receptors were obtained from an adult woman with HIV who was CMV-seropositive.

This chain uses TRBV30 with TRBJ1-5; no definite D call. Germline V lookup: CDR1 GTSNPN, CDR2 SVGIG (reference sequence). The CDR3 is 16 residues long. Trimming left V 3 bases short and J 3 bases short, with 18 bases between. The CDR3 reads CAWSKLLWGNNQPQHF. CDR3 coding DNA: TGTGCCTGGAGCAAGCTTTTGTGGGGTAACAATCAGCCCCAGCATTTT. The complete variable domain, with remaining parts taken from reference TRBV30 and TRBJ1-5, reads SQTIHQWPATLVQPVGSPLSLECTVEGTSNPNLYWYRQAAGRGLQLLFYSVGIGQISSEVPQNLSASRPQDRQFILSSKKLLLSDSGFYLCAWSKLLWGNNQPQHFGDGTRLSIL.

The chain employs TRBV2 and TRBJ1-2; possible D gene TRBD1, 6 bases. Trimming stripped 3 bases from V and 4 bases from J, with 15 bases between. The CDR3 runs to 15 residues. Germline loops: CDR1 SNHLY, CDR2 FYNNEI. The CDR3 here is CASSEGGRARYGYTF. In nucleotides, the CDR3 is TGTGCCAGCAGTGAGGGGGGCAGGGCTCGCTATGGCTACACCTTC.

Comments on this clone: At the DNA level, this CDR3 is encoded by other sequences in the same sample as well. The rearrangement links TRBV19 to TRBJ2-1, with a tentative D call TRBD2 (5 bases). V shed 3 bases and J shed 4 bases, with 10 bases lying between them. CDR3 length: 14 residues. Germline CDR1 and CDR2: LNHDA and SQIVND (reference sequence). Here the CDR3 reads CASSIGLAYNEQFF. The DNA for the CDR3 is TGTGCCAGTAGTATCGGGCTAGCATACAATGAGCAGTTCTTC.

The chain carries TRBV5-1 and TRBJ2-2; perhaps TRBD2 as D (6 bases). The CDR3 contains 15 residues. V lost 0 bases to trimming and J lost 6 bases, with 12 bases between them. Germline V gene lookup returns CDR1 SGHRS and CDR2 YFSETQ. CDR3 sequence: CASSLDGGWAGELFF. CDR3 DNA sequence: TGCGCCAGCAGCTTGGATGGGGGGTGGGCCGGGGAGCTGTTTTTT. The entire variable domain, with the rest obtained from reference TRBV5-1 and TRBJ2-2, is as follows: KAGVTQTPRYLIKTRGQQVTLSCSPISGHRSVSWYQQTPGQGLQFLFEYFSETQRNKGNFPGRFSGRQFSNSRSEMNVSTLELGDSALYLCASSLDGGWAGELFFGEGSRLTVL.

This chain uses TRBV29-1 with TRBJ1-5, with a tentative D call TRBD1 (6 bases). The germline V and J ends were trimmed by 6 bases and 3 bases, with 12 bases remaining between them. CDR1 is SQVTM and CDR2 is ANQGSEA in the germline V gene. CDR3 length equals 13 residues. For the CDR3, the DNA is TGCAGCGTGAGTTCAGGGGTCAATCAGCCCCAGCATTTT. Amino acid sequence: CSVSSGVNQPQHF.

This clone was seen just once. The V call is TRBV19, the J call TRBJ2-3; D is perhaps TRBD1 (5 bases). Germline V gene sequence: CDR1 LNHDA, CDR2 SQIVND (reference sequence). Trimming took off 5 bases at V and 2 bases at J, with 8 bases between the two ends. The CDR3 has 13 residues. CDR3 DNA: TGTGCCAGTAGTTCCGGACACACAGATACGCAGTATTTT. This encodes CASSSGHTDTQYF.

The chain links TRBV10-3 to TRBJ1-2; TRBD1 matches 10 bases. The germline CDR1 and CDR2 sequences are ENHRY and SYGVKD. Losses at the gene ends were 4 bases for V and 6 bases for J; bases not matched to a gene: 5. The CDR3 spans 14 residues. The CDR3: CAISGDRGGNGYTF. As DNA, the CDR3 is TGTGCCATCAGTGGGGACAGGGGTGGTAATGGCTACACCTTC.

This rearrangement joins TRBV5-1 to TRBJ2-5, with a weak D call TRBD2 (7 bases). Germline assignment: CDR1 SGHRS and CDR2 YFSETQ. This CDR3 spans 17 amino acids. V lost 7 bases and J lost 2, with 24 bases in between. CDR3 DNA sequence: TGCGCCAGCGGAAAGGGGGGGGCGGGCAGGGCGCAAGAGACCCAGTACTTC. It translates to CASGKGGAGRAQETQYF.

The rearrangement links TRBV6-4 to TRBJ2-2; maybe TRBD1 (5 bases). The CDR3 is 15 residues long. V was trimmed by 5 bases and J by 5 bases, leaving 15 bases between them. Germline V gene data show CDR1 as MRHNA and CDR2 as SNTAGT. The CDR3 reads CASSPTRGETGELFF. CDR3 DNA: TGTGCCAGCAGTCCCACAAGGGGCGAAACCGGGGAGCTGTTTTTT.

The genes are TRBV3-1 (or the pseudogene TRBV3-2) and TRBJ2-2, with D unclear. Germline V gene data show CDR1 as LGHDT and CDR2 as YNNKEL (reference sequence). The V end was cut by 2 bases, the J end by 0 bases, with 4 bases between. The CDR3 is 14 amino acids. The CDR3 sequence: CASSQRANTGELFF. The DNA of the CDR3 is TGTGCCAGCAGCCAACGAGCGAACACCGGGGAGCTGTTTTTT.

This chain connects TRBV7-2 to TRBJ1-5; weak D call: TRBD1 (5 bases). The length of the CDR3 is 15 residues. Germline-derived CDR1 and CDR2 are SGHTA and FQGNSA. Trimming shortened V by 3 bases and J by 4 bases, and 13 bases separated the two germline ends. The CDR3 DNA is TGTGCCAGCAGCTTGGCAGGGAATGCAAATCAGCCCCAGCATTTT. It translates to CASSLAGNANQPQHF.

The gene calls are TRBV4-2 and TRBJ1-1, with D unresolved. This CDR3 has 13 residues. The V gene's germline CDR1 is LGHNA and CDR2 YNFKEQ. Trimming removed 0 bases at V and 5 bases at J, with 7 bases between. The DNA of the CDR3 is TGTGCCAGCAGCCAAGATGTGGCTACTGAAGCTTTCTTT. As protein: CASSQDVATEAFF.

The rearrangement joins TRBV18 to TRBJ2-1, with 12 bases lining up with TRBD2. After removal of 4 bases from V and 0 bases from J, the junction contained 10 bases not matched to a gene. The CDR3 has 19 residues. The germline V gene has CDR1 KGHSH and CDR2 LQKENI. CDR3 in DNA: TGTGCCAGCTCACAACCGGGACTAGCGGGTCCGAGCTCCTACAATGAGCAGTTCTTC. It translates to CASSQPGLAGPSSYNEQFF.

The chain combines TRBV2 with TRBJ2-3; 7 nucleotides match TRBD2. The CDR3 extends over 15 amino acids. Unmatched junction bases numbered 11, after V lost 11 bases and J lost 0 bases. Germline loops: CDR1 SNHLY, CDR2 FYNNEI. CDR3 sequence reads: CAGASGTTSTDTQYF. CDR3 nucleotides: TGTGCCGGCGCTAGCGGAACCACTAGCACAGATACGCAGTATTTT.

This rearrangement joins TRBV4-1 to TRBJ1-4; weak D call: TRBD1 (6 bases). The CDR3 runs 16 residues. V was shortened by 4 bases and J by 1 base, with 13 bases between the two germline ends. Germline CDR1 reads MGHRA; CDR2 reads YSYEKL. CDR3 in amino acids: CASSRNGGGTNEKLFF. The CDR3 DNA follows: TGCGCCAGCAGCCGAAACGGGGGCGGAACTAATGAAAAACTGTTTTTT.

The chain is built from TRBV19 and TRBJ2-3; TRBD2 agrees at 7 bases. CDR1 LNHDA and CDR2 SQIVND come from the germline V gene (reference sequence). J was trimmed by 1 base and V by 4 bases; bases with no gene match: 11. The CDR3 spans 17 residues. This CDR3 reads CASSKSVSLAGTDTQYF. The CDR3 DNA follows: TGTGCCAGTAGTAAATCAGTTAGTCTAGCGGGCACAGATACGCAGTATTTT.

This chain links TRBV3-1 (or the pseudogene TRBV3-2) with TRBJ1-6; TRBD1 is a possible D gene (5 bases). CDR3 size: 14 residues. The ends were cut back, 2 bases at V and 3 bases at J, with 5 bases in the middle. Germline CDR1 and CDR2: LGHDT and YNNKEL (reference sequence). As DNA, the CDR3 is TGTGCCAGCAGCCAACAGGGCTATAATTCACCCCTCCACTTT. It specifies CASSQQGYNSPLHF.

The chain couples TRBV10-3 to TRBJ2-3; 14 bases are shared with TRBD2. V dropped 4 bases and J dropped 4; count of bases not matched to a gene: 4. The CDR3 is 16 amino acids. Per germline, CDR1 ENHRY and CDR2 SYGVKD. Here the CDR3 DNA reads TGTGCCATCAGTGGTACGACTAGCGGGGGGGCAGATACGCAGTATTTT. It specifies CAISGTTSGGADTQYF.

This chain connects TRBV5-6 to TRBJ1-5; D may be TRBD1 (6 bases). The length of the CDR3 is 14 residues. Trimming took 2 bases from V and 7 from J, leaving 13 bases between them. Germline V gene sequence: CDR1 SGHDT, CDR2 YYEEEE. The CDR3: CASSFRGRGQPQHF. CDR3 nucleotides: TGTGCCAGCAGCTTCCGGGGGCGCGGGCAGCCCCAGCATTTT.

This rearrangement joins TRBV10-2 to TRBJ2-1; 10 bases map to TRBD2. V lost 0 bases and J lost 8; bases outside the gene matches: 4. CDR1 is WSHSY and CDR2 is SAAADI in the germline V gene. This CDR3 comprises 15 residues. The DNA for the CDR3 is TGCGCCAGCAGTGAGTCACTAGCGGGGAGGGATGAGCAGTTCTTC. It encodes CASSESLAGRDEQFF.

V usage is TRBV5-1 and J usage is TRBJ2-4; D is possibly TRBD1 or TRBD2 (5 bases each). The CDR3 totals 16 residues. The V end lost 3 bases, the J end lost 2 bases, and 15 bases lay between the germline ends. Germline V CDR1 and CDR2: SGHRS, YFSETQ. The CDR3 loop is CASSSLPSGPKNIQYF. CDR3 sequence (DNA): TGCGCCAGCAGCTCCTTACCCTCGGGACCCAAAAACATTCAGTACTTC. Variable domain in full (rest from reference TRBV5-1 and TRBJ2-4): KAGVTQTPRYLIKTRGQQVTLSCSPISGHRSVSWYQQTPGQGLQFLFEYFSETQRNKGNFPGRFSGRQFSNSRSEMNVSTLELGDSALYLCASSSLPSGPKNIQYFGAGTRLSVL.

The V call is TRBV30, the J call TRBJ1-1; D is undetermined. The length of the CDR3 is 13 residues. The germline gives CDR1 GTSNPN, CDR2 SVGIG (reference sequence). V was trimmed by 1 base and J by 4 bases, leaving 10 bases between them. CDR3 sequence reads: CAWSGTRLTEAFF. CDR3 DNA: TGTGCCTGGAGTGGGACGAGGCTCACTGAAGCTTTCTTT.

This clone was counted only a few times. The rearrangement joins TRBV5-1 to TRBJ1-1; D call uncertain. This CDR3 comprises 17 residues. V lost 0 bases and J lost 4, with 19 bases in between. Germline V gene lookup returns CDR1 SGHRS and CDR2 YFSETQ. CDR3 protein: CASSLGTRLLGSTEAFF. CDR3 sequence (DNA): TGCGCCAGCAGCTTGGGGACCAGACTTCTCGGTAGCACTGAAGCTTTCTTT.

A single count supports this clone. The V and J genes are TRBV7-6 and TRBJ2-5, with unresolved D. The V gene's germline CDR1 is SGHVS and CDR2 FNYEAQ. The V end lost 1 base, the J end lost 2 bases, and 5 bases lay between the germline ends. The CDR3 is 13 residues long. The CDR3: CASSLGQQETQYF. In DNA, the CDR3 is TGTGCCAGCAGCTTAGGCCAGCAAGAGACCCAGTACTTC.